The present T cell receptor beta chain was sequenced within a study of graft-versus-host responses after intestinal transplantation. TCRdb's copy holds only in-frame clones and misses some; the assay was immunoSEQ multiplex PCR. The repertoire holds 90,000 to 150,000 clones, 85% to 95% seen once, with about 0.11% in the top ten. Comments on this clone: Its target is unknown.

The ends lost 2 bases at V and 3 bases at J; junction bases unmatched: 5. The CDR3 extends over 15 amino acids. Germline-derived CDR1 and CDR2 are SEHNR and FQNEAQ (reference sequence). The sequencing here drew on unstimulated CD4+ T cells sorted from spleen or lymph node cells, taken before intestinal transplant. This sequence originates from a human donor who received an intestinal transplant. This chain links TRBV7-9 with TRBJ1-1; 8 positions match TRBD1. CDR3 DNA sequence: TGTGCCAGCAGCTTACCCGACAGGGGATACACTGAAGCTTTCTTT. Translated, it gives CASSLPDRGYTEAFF.